The source of this T cell receptor beta chain is a study of T cells in tuberculosis. Using immunoSEQ multiplex PCR, the repertoire was profiled, and TCRdb retains in-frame clones only, with some absent. The repertoire holds around 25,000 clones, with around nine tenths as singletons. The CDR3 totals 14 residues. Per the germline V gene, CDR1 is SSHAT and CDR2 is FNYEAQ (reference sequence). V gave up 2 bases and J gave up 2 bases, with 9 bases separating them. This clone came up once. The antigen is not known. Overall study findings and caveats: Active tuberculosis alpha repertoires lay closer to GMM-specific TCRs than controls'.

The rearrangement links TRBV7-7 to TRBJ2-5, with D possibly being TRBD2 (5 bases). This receptor was obtained from a donor between 5 and 29 years old with latent tuberculosis or without tuberculosis infection. Some clones in this sample may be carry-over from other donors' samples. The source material was PBMCs. DNA for the CDR3: TGTGCCAGCAGCTTACTCGAGGGACAAGAGACCCAGTACTTC. This translates into CASSLLEGQETQYF.